These 27 T cell receptor beta chains share one sample of origin, sequenced in a study of shared clonotypes between healthy human individuals. The method was immunoSEQ multiplex PCR; TCRdb's version includes in-frame clones alone and lacks a portion of them. The sample shows 750,000 to 1,000,000 clones, over 90% of them seen only once. Terminally differentiated effector memory CD45RA+ cells were excluded by CCR7 positive selection of CD45RO-negative cells. The sample comprised naive CD8+ T cells sorted from blood. The receptors come from a man between 25 and 39 years old in good health.

This sequence joins TRBV4-2 and TRBJ1-2, with a weak D call TRBD1 (5 bases). V was shortened by 4 bases and J by 7 bases, with 31 bases between the two germline ends. CDR1 is LGHNA, CDR2 YNFKEQ, per germline. The CDR3 sequence is 19 residues long. CDR3 sequence (DNA): TGTGCCAGCAGCCCAAAGCGTAGGGACGGGGAATCTCGAGATATTGGCTACACCTTC. This translates into CASSPKRRDGESRDIGYTF.

The V gene is TRBV7-9, the J gene TRBJ2-4; D is ambiguous. Trimming removed 1 base from V and 5 bases from J, with 0 bases in between. The CDR3 is 11 amino acids. Germline CDR1 is SEHNR and CDR2 is FQNEAQ (reference sequence). The DNA of the CDR3 is TGTGCCAGCAGCTTAGAAAACATTCAGTACTTC. It encodes CASSLENIQYF.

The V gene is TRBV5-1, the J gene TRBJ2-2; no firm D call. This CDR3 has 16 residues. The V gene's germline CDR1 is SGHRS and CDR2 YFSETQ. Deletions cut 3 bases from V and 6 bases from J, with 18 bases between. The CDR3 here is CASSSLIGRSAGELFF. DNA for the CDR3: TGCGCCAGCAGCTCGCTTATCGGCAGGAGCGCCGGGGAGCTGTTTTTT.

The chain couples TRBV27 to TRBJ1-1; possible D gene TRBD1, 5 bases. Trimming cost V 3 bases and J 3 bases, with 11 bases left between them. The CDR3 spans 14 residues. Germline lookup yields CDR1 MNHEY and CDR2 SMNVEV (reference sequence). CDR3 DNA: TGTGCCAGCAGTTTTTACAGGAGCGACACTGAAGCTTTCTTT. Translation gives CASSFYRSDTEAFF.

The rearrangement links TRBV5-1 to TRBJ2-1, with TRBD2 identical over 7 bases. The length of the CDR3 is 14 residues. V was pared by 7 bases and J by 0 bases, with 4 bases of the junction left unmatched. Germline values: CDR1 SGHRS, CDR2 YFSETQ. The CDR3 coding sequence is TGCGCCAGCCAGCCTAGCGGCTCCTACAATGAGCAGTTCTTC. Amino acid sequence: CASQPSGSYNEQFF.

This chain joins TRBV7-6 and TRBJ2-2; 10 bases map to TRBD2. Germline loops: CDR1 SGHVS, CDR2 FNYEAQ. Trimming removed 4 bases from V and 7 bases from J; junction bases left unmatched: 9. The CDR3 is 16 residues long. This CDR3 is CASSSRGLAGDGELFF. The CDR3 region has the DNA TGTGCCAGCAGCTCCAGGGGTCTAGCGGGGGACGGGGAGCTGTTTTTT.

Comments on this clone: Other DNA sequences in this sample translate to the same CDR3. V and J are TRBV6-5 and TRBJ2-3; a weak D match, TRBD2 (5 bases). Trimming removed 0 bases from V and 1 base from J, with 11 bases in between. This CDR3 is built from 16 residues. CDR1 is MNHEY, CDR2 SVGAGI, per germline. Written as DNA, the CDR3 is TGTGCCAGCAGTTACTCGGGTCTAGCTGGCACAGATACGCAGTATTTT. This codes for CASSYSGLAGTDTQYF.

The V gene is TRBV18, the J gene TRBJ2-4, with TRBD1 identical over 9 bases. The CDR3 has 18 amino acids. The V and J ends lost 5 bases and 3 bases, in that order; junction bases with no gene match: 14. Germline V gene data show CDR1 as KGHSH and CDR2 as LQKENI. The DNA for the CDR3 is TGTGCCAGCTCAGCCCCATATACGGGACAGGGTAGCAAAAACATTCAGTACTTC. Its protein product is CASSAPYTGQGSKNIQYF.

This clone was recorded only once. The chain has TRBV7-9 and TRBJ2-7, with 7 bases aligning to TRBD1. Looked up from germline, CDR1 is SEHNR and CDR2 is FQNEAQ (reference sequence). V shed 4 bases and J 4 bases; nucleotides not matched to a gene: 13. The CDR3 sequence is 16 residues long. The CDR3 protein is CASSSRTGTESYEQYF. The CDR3 DNA reads as TGTGCCAGCAGCTCCCGAACCGGGACAGAGAGTTACGAGCAGTACTTC.

There are a few counts of this clone. The chain couples TRBV5-4 to TRBJ2-7, with 12 nucleotides matching TRBD2. The length of the CDR3 is 15 residues. After removal of 4 bases from V and 7 bases from J, the junction contained 9 bases not matched to a gene. Germline CDR1 reads SGHNT; CDR2 reads YYREEE (reference sequence). In nucleotides, the CDR3 is TGTGCCAGCAGCCCTAGCGGGAGGGCCCTCCGGGAGCAGTACTTC. Residues: CASSPSGRALREQYF. The full variable domain, with the rest looked up from reference TRBV5-4 and TRBJ2-7, is ETGVTQSPTHLIKTRGQQVTLRCSSQSGHNTVSWYQQALGQGPQFIFQYYREEENGRGNFPPRFSGLQFPNYSSELNVNALELDDSALYLCASSPSGRALREQYFGPGTRLTVT.

The genes are TRBV25-1 and TRBJ2-7; D could derive from TRBD1 or TRBD2 (5 bases each). The CDR3 has 14 amino acids. Germline V gene data show CDR1 as MGHDK and CDR2 as SYGVNS. The V end lost 1 base, the J end lost 3 bases, and 10 bases lay between the germline ends. The CDR3 region has the DNA TGTGCCAGCAGTGAATTGGGGGACCTCTACGAGCAGTACTTC. As protein: CASSELGDLYEQYF.

V and J are TRBV27 and TRBJ2-2; the D gene is possibly TRBD1 (6 bases). Trimming left V 5 bases short and J 1 base short, with 8 bases between. In germline, CDR1 is MNHEY, CDR2 SMNVEV (reference sequence). The CDR3 runs 14 residues. The CDR3 region has the DNA TGTGCCAGCAGTACCAGGGGGAACACCGGGGAGCTGTTTTTT. Protein product: CASSTRGNTGELFF.

The chain uses TRBV27 and TRBJ2-7, with 11 bases lining up with TRBD2. CDR3 length equals 15 residues. Germline CDR1 MNHEY, CDR2 SMNVEV (reference sequence). The V gene end was trimmed by 2 bases and the J gene end by 2 bases; junction bases not matched to a gene: 2. The CDR3 protein is CASSLGSGRAYEQYF. In DNA, the CDR3 is TGTGCCAGCAGTTTAGGTAGCGGGAGGGCCTACGAGCAGTACTTC.

V and J are TRBV7-3 and TRBJ2-3; 8 nucleotides agree with TRBD2. J gave up 3 bases and V 1 base, and 3 bases lay outside the gene matches. CDR3 length equals 15 residues. The germline V gene encodes CDR1 SGHTA and CDR2 FQGTGA. The CDR3 sequence: CASSLNAGGTDTQYF. As DNA, the CDR3 is TGTGCCAGCAGCTTAAATGCGGGAGGAACAGATACGCAGTATTTT. Combining the CDR3 with reference TRBV7-3 and TRBJ2-3 gives the whole variable domain GAGVSQTPSNKVTEKGKYVELRCDPISGHTALYWYRQSLGQGPEFLIYFQGTGAADDSGLPNDRFFAVRPEGSVSTLKIQRTERGDSAVYLCASSLNAGGTDTQYFGPGTRLTVL.

The rearrangement joins TRBV9 to TRBJ2-1, with 8 bases aligning to TRBD2. The CDR3 extends over 14 amino acids. Germline V gene sequence: CDR1 SGDLS, CDR2 YYNGEE. The J segment lost 8 bases and the V segment lost 2 bases, leaving 6 bases of the junction unmatched. The CDR3 bases are TGTGCCAGCAGCGTGAGCGGGAGTTTCTATGAGCAGTTCTTC. Protein: CASSVSGSFYEQFF.

This clone has more than one count but fewer than ten. The chain recombines TRBV6-4 with TRBJ2-1; 7 nucleotides align to TRBD2. V lost 5 bases, J lost 5 bases, and 9 bases stayed unmatched. The CDR3 has 15 amino acids. Germline V gives CDR1 MRHNA, CDR2 SNTAGT. The CDR3 reads CASSPSLSGNNEQFF. Written as DNA, the CDR3 is TGTGCCAGCAGTCCCTCTTTAAGCGGGAACAATGAGCAGTTCTTC.

The DNA of the CDR3 is TGTGCCAGCAGCTTAATCGGAAACGGAGGTTTCGAGAACACTGAAGCTTTCTTT. As protein: CASSLIGNGGFENTEAFF. The chain recombines TRBV11-2 with TRBJ1-1, with no clear D. The CDR3 runs to 18 residues. CDR1 is SGHAT, CDR2 FQNNGV, per germline. The germline V and J ends were trimmed by 2 bases and 1 base, with 20 bases remaining between them.

The genes are TRBV4-1 and TRBJ2-7; perhaps TRBD1 as D (5 bases). Germline values: CDR1 MGHRA, CDR2 YSYEKL. Trimming left V 3 bases short and J 3 bases short, with 15 bases between. This CDR3 spans 15 amino acids. The CDR3 loop reads CASSHRDARDYEQYF. The CDR3 nucleotides read TGCGCCAGCAGCCACAGAGACGCCAGGGACTACGAGCAGTACTTC.

This chain connects TRBV13 to TRBJ2-2, with 9 bases that match TRBD2. CDR1 is PRHDT, CDR2 FYEKMQ, per germline (reference sequence). V lost 7 bases and J lost 0; bases outside the gene matches: 15. The CDR3 covers 19 residues. DNA for the CDR3: TGTGCCAGCACTCCAACTAGCGGGCCGCTACAGTCGAACACCGGGGAGCTGTTTTTT. Its protein product is CASTPTSGPLQSNTGELFF.

The count of this clone is one. This rearrangement joins TRBV7-3 to TRBJ2-3; the D gene could be TRBD1 or TRBD2 (5 bases each). The CDR3 sequence is 15 residues long. Germline CDR1 is SGHTA and CDR2 is FQGTGA. Trimming stripped 5 bases from V and 5 bases from J, with 17 bases between. The CDR3 bases are TGTGCCAGCAGCCCCGGGACGAGGGGTGGAGATACGCAGTATTTT. Protein product: CASSPGTRGGDTQYF. The entire variable domain, with the rest obtained from reference TRBV7-3 and TRBJ2-3, is as follows: GAGVSQTPSNKVTEKGKYVELRCDPISGHTALYWYRQSLGQGPEFLIYFQGTGAADDSGLPNDRFFAVRPEGSVSTLKIQRTERGDSAVYLCASSPGTRGGDTQYFGPGTRLTVL.

This sequence joins TRBV28 and TRBJ2-7; 8 bases are shared with TRBD1. Per germline, CDR1 MDHEN and CDR2 SYDVKM. V shed 10 bases, J shed 3 bases, and the junction held 5 bases outside the gene matches. CDR3 length: 12 residues. The CDR3 DNA reads as TGTGCCACCGACAGGGGCCACTACGAGCAGTACTTC. Translating it yields CATDRGHYEQYF.

The V gene is TRBV4-3, the J gene TRBJ2-7; 10 nucleotides match TRBD2. With 0 bases clipped from V and 6 bases from J, the junction kept 17 bases outside the gene matches. Germline V gene lookup returns CDR1 LGHNA and CDR2 YSLEER. The CDR3 is 19 residues long. CDR3 sequence (DNA): TGCGCCAGCAGCCAAGATGTCGCTAGCGGGAGCCTGGTCTCTCTCGAGCAGTACTTC. Translated, it gives CASSQDVASGSLVSLEQYF.

This chain uses TRBV5-8 with TRBJ2-1, with 12 positions matching TRBD2. Per germline, CDR1 SGHTS and CDR2 YDEGEE. This CDR3 comprises 15 residues. The V gene end was trimmed by 4 bases and the J gene end by 9 bases; junction bases not matched to a gene: 8. As DNA, the CDR3 is TGTGCCAGCAGCGCCGGGCTAGCGGGAGGGAGTGAGCAGTTCTTC. It yields the protein CASSAGLAGGSEQFF.

The chain has TRBV6-1 and TRBJ2-1; possibly TRBD1 or TRBD2 for D (5 bases each). The CDR3 covers 16 residues. Deletions cut 4 bases from V and 4 bases from J, with 17 bases between. Germline CDR1 and CDR2: MNHNS and SASEGT. The CDR3 loop is CASSVRDADKYNEQFF. For the CDR3, the DNA is TGTGCCAGCAGTGTGAGGGACGCGGACAAATACAATGAGCAGTTCTTC.

This sequence joins TRBV6-5 and TRBJ2-3, with D possibly TRBD1 on 5 matching bases. With 8 bases removed from V and 2 bases from J, the gap between germline ends came to 11 bases. CDR1 and CDR2 (germline): MNHEY, SVGAGI. The CDR3 is 13 residues long. The CDR3 reads CASGQGNTDTQYF. CDR3 sequence (DNA): TGTGCCAGCGGCCAGGGTAACACAGATACGCAGTATTTT.

The chain recombines TRBV27 with TRBJ2-1, with 7 positions matching TRBD2. The CDR3 consists of 16 residues. From germline, CDR1 is MNHEY and CDR2 SMNVEV (reference sequence). With 10 bases clipped from V and 8 bases from J, the junction kept 20 bases outside the gene matches. The chain's CDR3 is CATSSTLGLGSYEQFF. The CDR3 DNA follows: TGTGCCACCTCCTCGACTCTTGGACTAGGGAGTTATGAGCAGTTCTTC.

The gene calls are TRBV27 and TRBJ2-7; D is possibly TRBD1 (5 bases). V was pared by 6 bases and J by 2 bases, with 14 bases between. CDR1 and CDR2 from the germline V gene are MNHEY and SMNVEV (reference sequence). This CDR3 spans 14 amino acids. The DNA of the CDR3 is TGTGCCAGCAGCCCACAGGTGGGGACCTACGAGCAGTACTTC. Residues: CASSPQVGTYEQYF.